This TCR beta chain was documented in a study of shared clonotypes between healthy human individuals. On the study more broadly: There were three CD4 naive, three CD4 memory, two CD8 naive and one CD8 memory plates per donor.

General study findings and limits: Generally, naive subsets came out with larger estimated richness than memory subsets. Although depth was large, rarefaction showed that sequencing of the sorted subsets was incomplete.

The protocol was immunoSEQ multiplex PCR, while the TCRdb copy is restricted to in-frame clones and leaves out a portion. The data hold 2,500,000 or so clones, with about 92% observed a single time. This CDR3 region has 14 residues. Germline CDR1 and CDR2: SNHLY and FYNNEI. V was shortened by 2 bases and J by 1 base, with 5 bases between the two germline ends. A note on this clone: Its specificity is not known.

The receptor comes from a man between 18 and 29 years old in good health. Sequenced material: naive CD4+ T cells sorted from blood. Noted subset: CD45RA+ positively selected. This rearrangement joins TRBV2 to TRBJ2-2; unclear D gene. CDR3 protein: CASSEIRNTGELFF. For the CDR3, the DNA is TGTGCCAGCAGTGAAATCAGGAACACCGGGGAGCTGTTTTTT. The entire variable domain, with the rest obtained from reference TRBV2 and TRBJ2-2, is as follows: EPEVTQTPSHQVTQMGQEVILRCVPISNHLYFYWYRQILGQKVEFLVSFYNNEISEKSEIFDDQFSVERPDGSNFTLKIRSTKLEDSAMYFCASSEIRNTGELFFGEGSRLTVL.